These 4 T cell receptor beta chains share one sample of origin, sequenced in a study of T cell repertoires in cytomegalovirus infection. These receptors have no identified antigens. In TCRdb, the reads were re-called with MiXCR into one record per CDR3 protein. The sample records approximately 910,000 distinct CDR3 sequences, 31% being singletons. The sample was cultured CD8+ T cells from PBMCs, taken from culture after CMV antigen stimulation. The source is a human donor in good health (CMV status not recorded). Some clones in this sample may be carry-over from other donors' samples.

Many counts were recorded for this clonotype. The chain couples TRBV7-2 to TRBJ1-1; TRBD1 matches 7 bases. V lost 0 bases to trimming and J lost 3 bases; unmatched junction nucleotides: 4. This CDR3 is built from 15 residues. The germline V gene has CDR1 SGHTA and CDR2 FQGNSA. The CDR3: CASSLAGTAYTEAFF. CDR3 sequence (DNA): TGTGCCAGCAGCTTAGCCGGGACAGCCTACACTGAAGCTTTCTTT.

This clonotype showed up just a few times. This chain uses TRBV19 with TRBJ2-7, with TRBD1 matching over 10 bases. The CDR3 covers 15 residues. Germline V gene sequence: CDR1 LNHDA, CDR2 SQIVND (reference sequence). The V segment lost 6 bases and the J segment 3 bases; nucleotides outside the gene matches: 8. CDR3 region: CASSRRGQGHYEQYF. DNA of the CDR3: TGTGCCAGTAGCCGACGGGGACAGGGGCACTACGAGCAGTACTTC.

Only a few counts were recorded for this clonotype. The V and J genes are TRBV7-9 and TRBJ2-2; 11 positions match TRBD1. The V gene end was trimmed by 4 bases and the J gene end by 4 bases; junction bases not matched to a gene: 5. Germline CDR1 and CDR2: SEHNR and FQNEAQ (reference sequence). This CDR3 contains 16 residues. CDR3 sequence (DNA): TGTGCCAGCAGCTCCTCCGGGACAGGGGGCACCGGGGAGCTGTTTTTT. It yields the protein CASSSSGTGGTGELFF.

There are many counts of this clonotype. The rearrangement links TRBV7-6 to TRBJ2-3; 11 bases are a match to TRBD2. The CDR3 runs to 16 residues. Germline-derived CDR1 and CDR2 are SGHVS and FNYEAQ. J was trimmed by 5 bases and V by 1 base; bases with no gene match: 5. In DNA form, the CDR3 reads TGTGCCAGCAGCTTAGAGATAGCGGGGGGGCAAGATACGCAGTATTTT. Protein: CASSLEIAGGQDTQYF. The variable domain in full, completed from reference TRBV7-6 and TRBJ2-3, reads GAGVSQSPRYKVTKRGQDVALRCDPISGHVSLYWYRQALGQGPEFLTYFNYEAQQDKSGLPNDRFSAERPEGSISTLTIQRTEQRDSAMYRCASSLEIAGGQDTQYFGPGTRLTVL.